Ten or more counts support the clone carrying this T cell receptor (beta chain). Antigen: not known. The data were taken from a study of T cells after yellow fever vaccination. General observations from the study: In post-booster samples, most primary-vaccination clones reappeared (just under 98% CD4, 70% to 90% CD8). Contaminants from the bulk population, in the form of abundant clonotypes, could be found in FACS-sorted repertoires.

TCR cDNA, made by 5'RACE template switching, carried an added universal primer site and UMIs. TCRdb used MiXCR to reprocess the 5' RACE reads, holding one entry per CDR3 protein. The data hold about 230,000 distinct CDR3 sequences, with 6.5% to 7.5% observed a single time. This TCR came from a young man who received the YFV17D yellow fever vaccine. The source material was CD4+ T cells sorted from PBMCs, sampled on the day of the yellow fever booster vaccination.

The CDR3 DNA follows: TGCGCCAGCAGCTTGGGGTACTCGAACACTGAAGCTTTCTTT. The encoded protein is CASSLGYSNTEAFF. The V call is TRBV5-1, the J call TRBJ1-1; D remains unclear. Germline CDR1 reads SGHRS; CDR2 reads YFSETQ. This CDR3 has 14 amino acids. V shed 0 bases and J shed 1 base, with 7 bases lying between them.